The TCR beta chain under discussion was sequenced for a study of cytomegalovirus exposure and HLA in healthy donors. Points from the study as a whole: A later analysis reported that several of the most significant clusters appeared to be linked to common viral pathogens, among them Epstein-Barr virus.

The PCR was carried out with 60 Vbeta primers and 13 Jbeta primers. Some clones are missing from TCRdb's copy, which holds only in-frame ones; the method was immunoSEQ multiplex PCR. Of tens of thousands of clones listed, 77% are singletons. In the case of this clone: Its target is not known.

Trimming left V 3 bases short and J 4 bases short, with 15 bases between. The CDR3 covers 15 residues. The germline V gene encodes CDR1 LNHNV and CDR2 YYDKDF (reference sequence). The sequenced material came from PBMCs. This TCR was recovered from a man aged 25 to 45 in good health and CMV-seronegative. V and J are TRBV15 and TRBJ1-1; possible D gene TRBD1, 6 bases. The CDR3 spells CATSSGQTGLTEAFF. CDR3 in DNA: TGTGCCACCAGCAGCGGCCAGACAGGACTCACTGAAGCTTTCTTT.